One and the same sample provided the 23 T cell receptor beta chains below, sequenced in a study of low-dose radiotherapy and immunotherapy resistance in tumors. Covering alpha and beta chains, TRAV- and TRBV-specific primers were used for the first-strand cDNA. Over approximately 20 PCR cycles, TCRs were amplified from a constant-region primer and V-primer adapter. TCRdb analysed the reads with MiXCR anew, one entry per CDR3 protein. The data contain 59,000 or so distinct CDR3 sequences, 26% of them singletons. Time point defined: before trial treatment. The sample here was PBMCs, taken before treatment. The source of these receptors is a male donor with rectosigmoid adenocarcinoma.

CDR3 region: CASDPDLSSYNEQFF. The CDR3 DNA is TGTGCCAGCGACCCGGACCTGAGCTCCTACAATGAGCAGTTCTTC. The chain employs TRBV5-5 and TRBJ2-1; D gene uncertain. The V gene's germline CDR1 is SGHKS and CDR2 YYEKEE (reference sequence). The germline V and J ends were trimmed by 7 bases and 0 bases, with 14 bases remaining between them. CDR3 length equals 15 residues.

This clonotype was found many times. The gene calls are TRBV27 and TRBJ2-1; 9 nucleotides agree with TRBD1. Germline-derived CDR1 and CDR2 are MNHEY and SMNVEV (reference sequence). The CDR3 consists of 15 residues. V shed 1 base and J 8 bases; nucleotides not matched to a gene: 6. In DNA, the CDR3 is TGTGCCAGCAGTTTATTGGGACAGGGTAGCGATGAGCAGTTCTTC. Protein product: CASSLLGQGSDEQFF.

This clonotype was counted once. The V and J genes are TRBV18 and TRBJ2-7; unclear D gene. Germline V gives CDR1 KGHSH, CDR2 LQKENI. The CDR3 contains 14 residues. The V end was cut by 3 bases, the J end by 2 bases, with 11 bases between. This CDR3 is CASSPAQATYEQYF. CDR3 bases: TGTGCCAGCTCACCGGCTCAAGCCACCTACGAGCAGTACTTC.

This clonotype was recorded at least ten times. The rearrangement links TRBV7-2 to TRBJ2-7; 8 positions match TRBD1. The CDR3 consists of 13 residues. V was pared by 5 bases and J by 4 bases, with 4 bases of the junction left unmatched. CDR1 and CDR2 from the germline V gene are SGHTA and FQGNSA. The CDR3 region has the DNA TGTGCCAGCAGCCAGGGGGCAGGGTACGAGCAGTACTTC. Protein product: CASSQGAGYEQYF.

The chain recombines TRBV28 with TRBJ1-2; no firm D call. Trimming shortened V by 8 bases and J by 4 bases, and 20 bases separated the two germline ends. This CDR3 has 15 residues. The V gene's germline CDR1 is MDHEN and CDR2 SYDVKM. In nucleotides, the CDR3 is TGTGCCAGCGAGTCCCCCGAGGGCCGGGGCTATGGCTACACCTTC. It is translated as CASESPEGRGYGYTF.

This clonotype was counted ten times or more. The chain joins TRBV4-3 to TRBJ2-1, with 7 bases identical to TRBD2. The CDR3 has 17 residues. V shed 0 bases and J 7 bases; nucleotides not matched to a gene: 12. Germline CDR1 LGHNA, CDR2 YSLEER. CDR3 in amino acids: CASSQEGGRVFSNEQFF. The DNA for the CDR3 is TGCGCCAGCAGCCAAGAGGGTGGGAGGGTGTTTAGTAATGAGCAGTTCTTC.

Only a few counts were recorded for this clonotype. V gene TRBV6-1 combines with J gene TRBJ1-6; TRBD1 matches at 10 bases. V lost 6 bases to trimming and J lost 7 bases; unmatched junction nucleotides: 3. The length of the CDR3 is 14 residues. Per the germline V gene, CDR1 is MNHNS and CDR2 is SASEGT. CDR3 loop: CASRRDRGNSPLHF. CDR3 nucleotides: TGTGCCAGCAGGCGGGACAGGGGAAATTCACCCCTCCACTTT.

This clonotype has ten or more counts. The chain couples TRBV5-1 to TRBJ2-1; no definite D call. Germline V lookup: CDR1 SGHRS, CDR2 YFSETQ. CDR3 length equals 13 residues. The V and J ends lost 4 bases and 5 bases respectively, with 10 bases between them. CDR3 loop: CASSARIDNEQFF. The CDR3 DNA sequence: TGCGCCAGCAGCGCCCGGATAGACAATGAGCAGTTCTTC.

In DNA, the CDR3 is TGTGCCAGCAGCTCGTCTAATGCGGGAGGTGGCTACGAGCAGTACTTC. Its protein is CASSSSNAGGGYEQYF. V is TRBV28 and J is TRBJ2-7; 8 bases map to TRBD2. Losses at the gene ends were 6 bases for V and 3 bases for J; bases not matched to a gene: 13. The germline CDR1 and CDR2 sequences are MDHEN and SYDVKM. The CDR3 is 16 residues long. The variable domain in full, completed from reference TRBV28 and TRBJ2-7, reads DVKVTQSSRYLVKRTGEKVFLECVQDMDHENMFWYRQDPGLGLRLIYFSYDVKMKEKGDIPEGYSVSREKKERFSLILESASTNQTSMYLCASSSSNAGGGYEQYFGPGTRLTVT.

This clonotype has ten or more counts. CDR3 amino acids: CASGNRGRSPLHF. CDR3 nucleotide sequence: TGTGCCAGCGGCAACAGGGGGCGATCACCCCTCCACTTT. The V gene is TRBV12-3 or TRBV12-4, the J gene TRBJ1-6, with TRBD1 identical over 9 bases. The CDR3 runs to 13 residues. The junction had 6 bases not matched to a gene; V was cut back by 8 bases and J by 10 bases.

This clonotype occurred once. A read error may explain this, as a much larger clone is one base away. This chain joins TRBV7-2 and TRBJ2-1; D is ambiguous. Germline V gene sequence: CDR1 SGHTA, CDR2 FQGNSA. The CDR3 extends over 13 amino acids. Trimming left V 5 bases short and J 10 bases short, with 15 bases between. The CDR3 nucleotides read TGTGCCAGCAGCCCTGACGGCTTGGGCGAGCAGTTCTTC. It translates to CASSPDGLGEQFF.

Concerning this clonotype: Because the CDR3's place on the DNA is in doubt, the DNA is left out and the CDR3 is given as listed by TCRdb. The genes are TRBV7-2 and TRBJ2-2; the table names TRBD1, a call not compared with the DNA. From germline, CDR1 is SGHTA and CDR2 FQGNSA. 17 amino acids form the CDR3, both terminal residues included. The CDR3 is CASSLDPGAYTGELFFF.

This clonotype was detected ten times or more. The chain employs TRBV28 and TRBJ2-3, with D unresolved. Between the trimmed V and J ends, which lost 6 bases and 0 bases, there was a span of 19 bases. This CDR3 has 17 residues. From germline, CDR1 is MDHEN and CDR2 SYDVKM. This CDR3 is CASSLGSQPVSTDTQYF. DNA of the CDR3: TGTGCCAGCAGCTTAGGGTCCCAACCCGTGAGCACAGATACGCAGTATTTT.

This clonotype was detected ten times or more. The chain employs TRBV2 and TRBJ2-5, with 9 positions matching TRBD2. The CDR3 sequence is 17 residues long. Trimming at V came to 6 bases and at J to 5 bases, leaving 16 bases not matched to a gene. The germline V gene encodes CDR1 SNHLY and CDR2 FYNNEI. For the CDR3, the DNA is TGTGCCAGCAGACCGATGAAGCCGGGACTAGCTTGGGAGACCCAGTACTTC. It codes for CASRPMKPGLAWETQYF.

This clonotype was counted ten times or more. V is TRBV4-3 and J is TRBJ2-3, with 8 bases fitting TRBD2. Germline CDR1 is LGHNA and CDR2 is YSLEER. The CDR3 is 15 amino acids. Unmatched junction bases numbered 7, after V lost 1 base and J lost 7 bases. This CDR3 reads CASSQVRGAGNTQYF. CDR3 DNA: TGCGCCAGCAGCCAAGTGCGGGGGGCAGGAAATACGCAGTATTTT.

The J gene is TRBJ1-4, the V gene TRBV23-1; possibly TRBD1 for D (5 bases). TRBV23-1 is an open reading frame, and its role is uncertain. The CDR3 covers 17 residues. The V gene lost 0 bases and the J gene lost 0 bases, with 11 bases spanning the gap. CDR3 residues: CASSQSWGVTTNEKLFF. CDR3 bases: TGCGCCAGCAGTCAATCATGGGGCGTTACAACTAATGAAAAACTGTTTTTT.

This clonotype was counted ten times or more. The chain links TRBV20-1 to TRBJ2-7; 10 nucleotides line up with TRBD2. The germline V gene has CDR1 DFQATT and CDR2 SNEGSKA (reference sequence). V gave up 6 bases and J gave up 5 bases; unmatched junction bases: 7. The CDR3 is made up of 13 amino acids. As DNA, the CDR3 is TGCAGTGCCCCTAGCGGGAGCAGAAACGAGCAGTACTTC. This codes for CSAPSGSRNEQYF.

In this sample, this clonotype turned up many times. The chain links TRBV10-3 to TRBJ2-3; maybe TRBD1 (6 bases). V lost 4 bases, J lost 0 bases, and 11 bases lay in between. From germline, CDR1 is ENHRY and CDR2 SYGVKD. The CDR3 sequence is 15 residues long. As DNA, the CDR3 is TGTGCCATCAGTGGCCGAGGACAGAGCACAGATACGCAGTATTTT. As protein: CAISGRGQSTDTQYF.

V is TRBV29-1 and J is TRBJ1-1, with 10 bases aligning to TRBD1. Germline V gives CDR1 SQVTM, CDR2 ANQGSEA. The length of the CDR3 is 12 residues. The CDR3 loop is CRTGGADTEAFF. The CDR3 coding sequence is TGCAGGACAGGGGGCGCAGACACTGAAGCTTTCTTT.

In its sample, this clonotype was seen many times. The V gene is TRBV2, the J gene TRBJ2-4; the match to TRBD1 covers 8 bases. This CDR3 comprises 15 residues. V lost 7 bases, J lost 3 bases, and 8 bases stayed unmatched. Germline lookup yields CDR1 SNHLY and CDR2 FYNNEI. As DNA, the CDR3 is TGTGCCAGCACCCGAGGACAGGGAGTCAAAAACATTCAGTACTTC. Protein: CASTRGQGVKNIQYF.

This clonotype was recorded at least ten times. The rearrangement uses TRBV6-6 and TRBJ1-6, with a possible D match to TRBD1 (5 bases). There are 16 residues in the CDR3. The germline gives CDR1 MNHNY, CDR2 SVGAGI (reference sequence). Trimming shortened V by 4 bases and J by 6 bases, and 16 bases separated the two germline ends. The CDR3 DNA is TGTGCCAGCAGTTTCGCCGGGGGGGGGATTAATTCACCCCTCCACTTT. It specifies CASSFAGGGINSPLHF.

There are a few counts of this clonotype. The chain links TRBV5-4 to TRBJ1-1; D possibly corresponds to TRBD1 (5 bases). The length of the CDR3 is 15 residues. V lost 1 base, J lost 1 base, and 11 bases lay in between. The germline V gene encodes CDR1 SGHNT and CDR2 YYREEE (reference sequence). The CDR3 spells CASSLPGPANTEAFF. CDR3 coding DNA: TGTGCCAGCAGCTTGCCGGGGCCAGCGAACACTGAAGCTTTCTTT.

The V gene is TRBV5-4, the J gene TRBJ2-3, with 7 positions matching TRBD2. The length of the CDR3 is 15 residues. The germline CDR1 and CDR2 sequences are SGHNT and YYREEE (reference sequence). J was trimmed by 4 bases and V by 6 bases; bases with no gene match: 11. The CDR3 spells CASNQGGSFSDTQYF. CDR3 bases: TGTGCCAGCAACCAGGGCGGGAGTTTTTCAGATACGCAGTATTTT.